This paragraph reports one T cell receptor beta chain. These data originate in a study of T cell changes during pregnancy in multiple sclerosis. Sequenced by immunoSEQ multiplex PCR; TCRdb stores in-frame clones only, minus some. The sample has some 55,000 clones; approximately 92% are singletons. Trimming shortened V by 6 bases and J by 0 bases, and 14 bases separated the two germline ends. The CDR3 extends over 15 amino acids. Germline-derived CDR1 and CDR2 are SNHLY and FYNNEI. The TCR was taken from a female donor in good health, enrolled as a control in a pregnancy study. V and J are TRBV2 and TRBJ1-1; maybe TRBD1 (5 bases). This specimen consisted of peripheral blood, obtained after pregnancy. Here the CDR3 DNA reads TGTGCCAGCAGCGATCAATGGACACTGAACACTGAAGCTTTCTTT. It yields the protein CASSDQWTLNTEAFF.